This TCR beta chain was recovered during a study of T cell repertoires in cytomegalovirus infection. Study observations and caveats: HLA-C-restricted CMV clonotypes gave the most frequent clonotype in two of eight donors.

In its sample, this clonotype was seen a few times. Its target is not known. The germline CDR1 and CDR2 sequences are SGHTA and FQGNSA. With 6 bases clipped from V and 3 bases from J, the junction kept 5 bases outside the gene matches. CDR3 length: 13 amino acids. TCRdb reanalysed the reads using MiXCR and keeps one entry per CDR3 protein. This sample has 350,000 to 450,000 distinct CDR3 sequences, with roughly 20% found just once. The gene calls are TRBV7-2 and TRBJ2-7, with 7 bases that match TRBD2. The specimen was PBMCs. This clonotype was obtained from a human donor in good health (CMV status not recorded). Some clones in this sample may be carry-over from other donors' samples. CDR3 sequence reads: CASRKAGNYEQYF. CDR3 DNA sequence: TGTGCCAGCAGAAAAGCGGGAAACTACGAGCAGTACTTC.